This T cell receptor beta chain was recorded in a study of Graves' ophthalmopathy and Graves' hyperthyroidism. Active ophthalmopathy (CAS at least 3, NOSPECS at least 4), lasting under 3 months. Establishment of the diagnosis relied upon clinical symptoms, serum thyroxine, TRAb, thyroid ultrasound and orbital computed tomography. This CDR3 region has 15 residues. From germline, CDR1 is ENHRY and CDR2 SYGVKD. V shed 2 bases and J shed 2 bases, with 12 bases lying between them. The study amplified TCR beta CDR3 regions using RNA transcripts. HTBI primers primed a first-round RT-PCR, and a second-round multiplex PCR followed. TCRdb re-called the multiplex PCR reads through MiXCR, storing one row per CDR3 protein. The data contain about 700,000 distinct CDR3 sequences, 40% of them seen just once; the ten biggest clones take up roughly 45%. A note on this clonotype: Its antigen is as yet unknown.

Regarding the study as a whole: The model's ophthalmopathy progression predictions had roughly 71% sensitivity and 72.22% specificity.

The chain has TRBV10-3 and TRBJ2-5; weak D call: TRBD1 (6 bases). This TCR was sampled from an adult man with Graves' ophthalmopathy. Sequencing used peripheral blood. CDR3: CAISEMRQEQETQYF. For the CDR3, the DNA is TGTGCCATCAGTGAGATGAGACAGGAGCAAGAGACCCAGTACTTC.